The rows below give T cell receptor beta chains drawn from one sample of a study of blood T cell repertoires in COVID-19. Libraries were prepared by immunoSEQ multiplex PCR; TCRdb keeps only in-frame clonotypes and omits some of them. The sample contains 120,000 or so clones, approximately 82% of which appear only once. What was sequenced was peripheral blood. These receptor sequences come from a woman aged 50 to 60 with acute or convalescent COVID-19. Each CDR3 is given with its conserved first and last residue. The D gene is left open where the match is weak. The size entry is marked missing in some rows and otherwise reads once, few, many or a size class.

V: TRBV14
D: TRBD1
J: TRBJ1-1
size: .
length: 14
DNA: TGTGCCAGCAGTCGGACAGGGAATGGGAGGTCGGCTTTCTTT
CDR3: CASSRTGNGRSAFF

V: TRBV4-1
D: TRBD1
J: TRBJ1-1
size: .
length: 15
DNA: TGCGCCAGCAGCCTTATTCGACAGGGGAACACTGAAGCTTTCTTT
CDR3: CASSLIRQGNTEAFF

V: TRBV2
D: TRBD1
J: TRBJ1-6
size: .
length: 15
DNA: TGTGCCAGCAGCGTATTGACGGACAGGGAATCACCCCTCCACTTT
CDR3: CASSVLTDRESPLHF

V: TRBV2
D: TRBD1
J: TRBJ1-1
size: once
length: 13
DNA: TGTGCCAGCAGTGAGAGGGGGCGGACTGAAGCTTTCTTT
CDR3: CASSERGRTEAFF

V: TRBV29-1
D: TRBD1
J: TRBJ2-7
size: .
length: 15
DNA: TGCAGCGTTGAAGGGCGACAGGGGATAGGATACGAGCAGTACTTC
CDR3: CSVEGRQGIGYEQYF

V: TRBV2
D: TRBD2
J: TRBJ2-7
size: .
length: 12
DNA: TGTGCCAGCAGTGACGGGGGGGGAGAGCAGTACTTC
CDR3: CASSDGGGEQYF

V: TRBV10-3
D: TRBD1
J: TRBJ1-5
size: .
length: 15
DNA: TGTGCCATCAGTGGGGGACAGGGGTACAATCAGCCCCAGCATTTT
CDR3: CAISGGQGYNQPQHF

V: TRBV11-3
D: .
J: TRBJ2-7
size: .
length: 13
DNA: TGTGCCAGCAGCTTAGAAAATAGGGGCGAGCAGTACTTC
CDR3: CASSLENRGEQYF

V: TRBV5-4
D: .
J: TRBJ1-2
size: .
length: 14
DNA: TGTGCCAGCAGCTTGGAGACAGAGACGGCTTATTACACCTTC
CDR3: CASSLETETAYYTF

V: TRBV7-3
D: TRBD2
J: TRBJ2-1
size: .
length: 16
DNA: TGTGCCAGCAGCCCCCACCGCGGGGGTTCCTACAATGAGCAGTTCTTC
CDR3: CASSPHRGGSYNEQFF

V: TRBV19
D: .
J: TRBJ2-5
size: .
length: 12
DNA: TGTGCCAGTAGTATAGATAGCGAGACCCAGTACTTC
CDR3: CASSIDSETQYF

V: TRBV2
D: .
J: TRBJ2-5
size: .
length: 13
DNA: TGTGCCAGCAGTGGAAGACTAGAGGAGACCCAGTACTTC
CDR3: CASSGRLEETQYF

V: TRBV3-1/TRBV3-2
D: TRBD2
J: TRBJ2-3
size: .
length: 14
DNA: TGTGCCAGCAGCTCCGGACTAGCGGGAGATACGCAGTATTTT
CDR3: CASSSGLAGDTQYF

V: TRBV30
D: TRBD1
J: TRBJ2-5
size: .
length: 13
DNA: TGTGCCTGGAGGAACAGGGGGCTGGAGACCCAGTACTTC
CDR3: CAWRNRGLETQYF

V: TRBV5-1
D: .
J: TRBJ1-5
size: .
length: 13
DNA: TGCGCCAGCAGCTTGAGGGGGAATCAGCCCCAGCATTTT
CDR3: CASSLRGNQPQHF

V: TRBV3-1/TRBV3-2
D: .
J: TRBJ1-6
size: few
length: 16
DNA: TGTGCCAGCAGCCTGGCTCGAGGGTTTAATAATTCACCCCTCCACTTT
CDR3: CASSLARGFNNSPLHF

V: TRBV6-4
D: .
J: TRBJ2-3
size: .
length: 15
DNA: TGTGCCAGCAGTGACTCTCTATCCCCGGCGGAGAAGCAGTATTTT
CDR3: CASSDSLSPAEKQYF

V: TRBV6-5
D: .
J: TRBJ1-3
size: once
length: 14
DNA: TGTGCCAGCAGTTACGAGCGGGGAGGAAACACCATATATTTT
CDR3: CASSYERGGNTIYF

V: TRBV5-8
D: TRBD2
J: TRBJ2-2
size: .
length: 17
DNA: TGTGCCAGCAGCTTGGTGGGACTAGCGAAGAACACCGGGGAGCTGTTTTTT
CDR3: CASSLVGLAKNTGELFF

V: TRBV11-2
D: TRBD2
J: TRBJ2-1
size: .
length: 17
DNA: TGTGCCAGCAGCAGGGGGGGCGGGACTAGCGGAGACAATGAGCAGTTCTTC
CDR3: CASSRGGGTSGDNEQFF

V: TRBV5-1
D: TRBD2
J: TRBJ2-3
size: .
length: 16
DNA: TGCGCCAGCAGCTTGGTGGGAGGGGCGCGAACAGATACGCAGTATTTT
CDR3: CASSLVGGARTDTQYF

V: TRBV7-9
D: TRBD1
J: TRBJ1-2
size: .
length: 15
DNA: TGTGCCAGCAGGTTAGGGGACAGGGATATGGATGGCTACACCTTC
CDR3: CASRLGDRDMDGYTF

V: TRBV7-2
D: .
J: TRBJ2-5
size: .
length: 13
DNA: TGTGCCAGCACCCCCAGGGAACAAGAGACCCAGTACTTC
CDR3: CASTPREQETQYF

V: TRBV7-5
D: .
J: TRBJ1-1
size: once
length: 15
DNA: TGTGCCAGAAGCGGCCCGGGGGGTAGGAACACTGAAGCTTTCTTT
CDR3: CARSGPGGRNTEAFF

V: TRBV10-3
D: TRBD1
J: TRBJ2-1
size: .
length: 11
DNA: TGTGCCATCAAGACAGGGGTTGAGCAGTTCTTC
CDR3: CAIKTGVEQFF

V: TRBV7-2
D: TRBD2
J: TRBJ2-1
size: .
length: 16
DNA: TGTGCCAGCAGCTTAGGCCCCGGGGGGACCTACAATGAGCAGTTCTTC
CDR3: CASSLGPGGTYNEQFF

V: TRBV3-1/TRBV3-2
D: .
J: TRBJ2-1
size: .
length: 15
DNA: TGTGCCAGCAGCCAAAGGGGAGGATCCTACAATGAGCAGTTCTTC
CDR3: CASSQRGGSYNEQFF

V: TRBV7-3
D: .
J: TRBJ2-1
size: .
length: 17
DNA: TGTGCCAGCAGCCTCACCCCGGCCCCCTCAGGAGGCAATGAGCAGTTCTTC
CDR3: CASSLTPAPSGGNEQFF

V: TRBV15
D: .
J: TRBJ2-6
size: .
length: 16
DNA: TGTGCCACCAGCAGAGCAGTTCTCTCTGGGGCCAACGTCCTGACTTTC
CDR3: CATSRAVLSGANVLTF